The TCR beta chain under discussion was sequenced for a study of PD-L1 blockade in urothelial cancer. Assay: immunoSEQ multiplex PCR; the TCRdb copy retains only in-frame clones and omits some. The repertoire holds roughly 100,000 clones, with roughly 84% as singletons. Germline trimming cut 5 bases from V and 7 bases from J; bases unmatched to any gene: 10. In germline, CDR1 is MDHEN, CDR2 SYDVKM. The CDR3 runs 14 residues. V and J are TRBV28 and TRBJ2-7; 8 positions agree with TRBD2. Material: PBMCs, obtained around atezolizumab (anti-PD-L1) treatment. The source of this sequence is a middle-aged man with urothelial cancer. CDR3 loop: CASSPGTRFREQYF. CDR3 DNA sequence: TGTGCCAGCAGTCCAGGGACTAGGTTCCGTGAGCAGTACTTC. Supplemented by reference TRBV28 and TRBJ2-7, the full variable domain reads DVKVTQSSRYLVKRTGEKVFLECVQDMDHENMFWYRQDPGLGLRLIYFSYDVKMKEKGDIPEGYSVSREKKERFSLILESASTNQTSMYLCASSPGTRFREQYFGPGTRLTVT.